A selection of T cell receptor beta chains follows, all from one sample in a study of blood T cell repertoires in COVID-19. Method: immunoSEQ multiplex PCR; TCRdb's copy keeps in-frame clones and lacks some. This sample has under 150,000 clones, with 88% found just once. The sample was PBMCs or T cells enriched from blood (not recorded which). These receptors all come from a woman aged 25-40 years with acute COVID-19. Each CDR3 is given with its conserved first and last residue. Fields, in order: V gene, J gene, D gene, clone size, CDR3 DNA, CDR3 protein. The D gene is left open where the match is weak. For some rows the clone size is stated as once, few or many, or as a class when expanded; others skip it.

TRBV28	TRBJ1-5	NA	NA	TGTGCCAGCAGTTCCACTGGTCGGGGTAGCAATCAGCCCCAGCATTTT	CASSSTGRGSNQPQHF
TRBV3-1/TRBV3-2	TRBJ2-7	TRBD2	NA	TGTGCCAGCAGCCCTCCCCGAGAGCGGGACTCCTACGAGCAGTACTTC	CASSPPRERDSYEQYF
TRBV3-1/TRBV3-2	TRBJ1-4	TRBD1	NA	TGTGCCAGCAGCCCGACAGGGGGCAGTGAAAAACTGTTTTTT	CASSPTGGSEKLFF
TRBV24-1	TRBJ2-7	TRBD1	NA	TGTGCCACCAGTGATATCGACAGGGGGCGCAGGTACGAGCAGTACTTC	CATSDIDRGRRYEQYF
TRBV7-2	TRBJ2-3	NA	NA	TGTGCCAGCAGCTTAGGACTAGAAAGAGATACGCAGTATTTT	CASSLGLERDTQYF
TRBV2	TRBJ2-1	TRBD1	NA	TGTGCCAGCAGGGGGACAGCTTTTGAGCAGTTCTTC	CASRGTAFEQFF
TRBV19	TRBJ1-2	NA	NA	TGTGCCAGTAGTCAGGTGTATGGCTACACCTTC	CASSQVYGYTF
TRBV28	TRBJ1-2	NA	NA	TGTGCCAGCAGGAGACAGATTAACTATGGCTACACCTTC	CASRRQINYGYTF
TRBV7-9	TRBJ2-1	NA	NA	TGTGCCAGCAGCGGACCGCAGGGCGACAGCTACAATGAGCAGTTCTTC	CASSGPQGDSYNEQFF
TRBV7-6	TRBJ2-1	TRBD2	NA	TGTGCCAGCGGTCCAACTAGCGAGAGAGGAGGGGACTTCTACAATGAGCAGTTCTTC	CASGPTSERGGDFYNEQFF
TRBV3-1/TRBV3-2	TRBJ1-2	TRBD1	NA	TGTGCCAGCGGGAAAACAGGGGACTATGGCTACACCTTC	CASGKTGDYGYTF
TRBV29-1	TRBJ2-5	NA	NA	TGCAGCGTACTACCTCTAGCTGTAGAGACCCAGTACTTC	CSVLPLAVETQYF
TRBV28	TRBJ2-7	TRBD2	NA	TGTGCCAGCAGAAACCCCGGGACTAGCGAGCAGTACTTC	CASRNPGTSEQYF
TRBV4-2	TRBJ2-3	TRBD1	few	TGTGCCAGCAGCCTGGGACAGGGCACAGATACGCAGTATTTT	CASSLGQGTDTQYF
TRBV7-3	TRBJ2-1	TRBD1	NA	TGTGCCAGCAAGGGGGACAGTTCCTACAATGAGCAGTTCTTC	CASKGDSSYNEQFF
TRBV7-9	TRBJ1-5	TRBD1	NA	TGTGCCAGCAGCTTAGGGACAGGTAATCAGCCCCAGCATTTT	CASSLGTGNQPQHF
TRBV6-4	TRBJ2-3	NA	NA	TGTGCCAGCAGTGACTCGAGCGAGGGCACGCAGTATTTT	CASSDSSEGTQYF
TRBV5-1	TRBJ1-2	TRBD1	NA	TGCGCCAGCGGGACAGGGGACTATGGCTACACCTTC	CASGTGDYGYTF
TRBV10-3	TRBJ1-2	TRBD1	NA	TGTGCCATCAGTGGGGACAGCCTACCCTCCGGCTACACCTTC	CAISGDSLPSGYTF
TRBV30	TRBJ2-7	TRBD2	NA	TGTGCCTGGTCGGGGGGGGCCCCCTACGAGCAGTACTTC	CAWSGGAPYEQYF
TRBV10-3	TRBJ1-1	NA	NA	TGTGCCATCAGGGGGGCGAACACTGAAGCTTTCTTT	CAIRGANTEAFF
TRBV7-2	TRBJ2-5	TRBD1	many	TGTGCCAGCAGCACAGGGGGCGCGTTGGAGACCCAGTACTTC	CASSTGGALETQYF
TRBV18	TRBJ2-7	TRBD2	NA	TGTGCCAGCTCGGAGGGACTAGCGGGAGTAAGGGTTTACGAGCAGTACTTC	CASSEGLAGVRVYEQYF
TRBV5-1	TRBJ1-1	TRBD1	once	TGCGCCAGCAGCGGACAGGAGAACACTGAAGCTTTCTTT	CASSGQENTEAFF
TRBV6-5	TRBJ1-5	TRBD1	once	TGTGCCAGCAGTACAGGGGGTCCGAATCAGCCCCAGCATTTT	CASSTGGPNQPQHF
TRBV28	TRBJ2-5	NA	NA	TGTGCCAGCAGTTTATGGGGCAGCAGGGGACAAGAGACCCAGTACTTC	CASSLWGSRGQETQYF
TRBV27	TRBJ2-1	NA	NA	TGTGCCAGCAGTTTTCGTGAGAACAATGAGCAGTTCTTC	CASSFRENNEQFF
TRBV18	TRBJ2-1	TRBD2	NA	TGTGCCAGCTCACTAATAGTGACTAGCGGGAAGTACAATGAGCAGTTCTTC	CASSLIVTSGKYNEQFF
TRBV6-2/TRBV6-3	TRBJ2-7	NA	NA	TGTGCCAGCAGTTTGGCAGGTAACTACGAGCAGTACTTC	CASSLAGNYEQYF
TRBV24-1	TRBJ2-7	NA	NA	TGTGCCACCAGTGACCCCGTAGTCGGGTCCTACGAGCAGTACTTC	CATSDPVVGSYEQYF
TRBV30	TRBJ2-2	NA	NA	TGTGCCTGGAGTTCCAGGGAGGCCGGGGAGCTGTTTTTT	CAWSSREAGELFF
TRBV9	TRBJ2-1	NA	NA	TGTGCCAGCAGCGTGATTGATGGTAGCGGCAATGAGCAGTTCTTC	CASSVIDGSGNEQFF
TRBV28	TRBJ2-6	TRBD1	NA	TGTGCCAGCAGCCGGACAGGCGCCCTCTCTGGGGCCAACGTCCTGACTTTC	CASSRTGALSGANVLTF
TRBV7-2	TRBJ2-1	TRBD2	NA	TGTGCCAGCAGCTTAGCGGTCGGGCTAGCGGGAGGTCCCCAGTTCTTC	CASSLAVGLAGGPQFF
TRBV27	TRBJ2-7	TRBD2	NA	TGTGCCAGCAGTTTGGCGGGAGACTACGAGCAGTACTTC	CASSLAGDYEQYF
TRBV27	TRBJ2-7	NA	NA	TGTGCCAGCAGGGAGAGGTTCTCACGGGTTAGCTACGAGCAGTACTTC	CASRERFSRVSYEQYF
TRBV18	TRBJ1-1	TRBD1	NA	TGTGCCAGCTCACTGGGACAGGGAGGCGCTTTCTTT	CASSLGQGGAFF
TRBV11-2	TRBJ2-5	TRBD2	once	TGTGCCAGCAGCCCCCCCAGGGTTAGCGGGAGGGAAGAGACCCAGTACTTC	CASSPPRVSGREETQYF
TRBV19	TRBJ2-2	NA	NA	TGTGCCAGTAATTTAGGCAGGGCGGACACCGGGGAGCTGTTTTTT	CASNLGRADTGELFF
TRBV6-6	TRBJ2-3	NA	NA	TGTGCCAGCAGTTCCCCTGTCCTTAGCACAGATACGCAGTATTTT	CASSSPVLSTDTQYF
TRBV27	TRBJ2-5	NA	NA	TGTGCCAGCAGTCTCGCAGGGATTCAAGAGACCCAGTACTTC	CASSLAGIQETQYF
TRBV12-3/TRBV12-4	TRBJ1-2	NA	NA	TGTGCCAGCAGTTTAGGACTCTATGGCTACACCTTC	CASSLGLYGYTF
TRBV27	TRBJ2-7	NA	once	TGTGCCCGAGAACTAGTCGGCAACTCCTACGAGCAGTACTTC	CARELVGNSYEQYF
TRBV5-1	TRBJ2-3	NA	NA	TGCGCCAGCAGCTTCAGGGCGGGGTTGATGGGAGATACGCAGTATTTT	CASSFRAGLMGDTQYF
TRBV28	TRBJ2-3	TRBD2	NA	TGTGCCAGCAGTTTGAACCTAGCGGGAGCCTACACAGATACGCAGTATTTT	CASSLNLAGAYTDTQYF
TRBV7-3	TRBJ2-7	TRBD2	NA	TGTGCCAGCAGCCTCGGGGGGACCTACGAGCAGTACTTC	CASSLGGTYEQYF
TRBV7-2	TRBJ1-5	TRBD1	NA	TGTGCCAGCAGCGCCACAGGGGGAGGACAGCCCCAGCATTTT	CASSATGGGQPQHF
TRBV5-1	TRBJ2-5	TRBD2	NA	TGCGCCAGCAGCTTGGGACTCCTAGCGGGAGGGCCACTTGGATCTGAGACCCAGTACTTC	CASSLGLLAGGPLGSETQYF
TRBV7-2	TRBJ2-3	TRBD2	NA	TGTGCCAGCAGCTTAGTGGTAGCGGGAGTGGGCGGTACGCAGTATTTT	CASSLVVAGVGGTQYF
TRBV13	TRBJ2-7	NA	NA	TGTGCCAGCAGCCCATCGGTTCGGTCCTACGAGCAGTACTTC	CASSPSVRSYEQYF
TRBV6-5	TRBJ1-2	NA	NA	TGTGCCAGCCGGTCCAGGGAATCCTATGGCTACACCTTC	CASRSRESYGYTF
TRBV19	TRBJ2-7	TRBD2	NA	TGTGCCAGTAGTAGCACGGGGCTAGCGGGAGTGGTCTACGAGCAGTACTTC	CASSSTGLAGVVYEQYF
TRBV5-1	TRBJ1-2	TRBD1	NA	TGCGCCAGCAGCTACCGGGACAGCACAGCTAACTATGGCTACACCTTC	CASSYRDSTANYGYTF
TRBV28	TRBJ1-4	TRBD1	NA	TGTGCCAGCAGTCCCCGGACAGGGCTCTTTAATGAAAAACTGTTTTTT	CASSPRTGLFNEKLFF
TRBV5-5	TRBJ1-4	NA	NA	TGTGCCAGCAGCTTGGGACAGGTTGAAAAACTGTTTTTT	CASSLGQVEKLFF
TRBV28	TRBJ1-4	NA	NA	TGTGCCAGCAGTTCGGGGGGGCAGGAGAATGAAAAACTGTTTTTT	CASSSGGQENEKLFF
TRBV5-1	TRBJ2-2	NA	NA	TGCGCCAGCAGCCCCGGGACATTAAACACCGGGGAGCTGTTTTTT	CASSPGTLNTGELFF
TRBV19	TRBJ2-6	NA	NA	TGTGCCAGTAGTTCCCAAACCTATTCTGGGGCCAACGTCCTGACTTTC	CASSSQTYSGANVLTF
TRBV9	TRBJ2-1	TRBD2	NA	TGTGCCAGCAGCGTAGCTGGAGCGGGAGGGTTTGTTGAGCAGTTCTTC	CASSVAGAGGFVEQFF
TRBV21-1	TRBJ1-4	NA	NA	TGTGCCAGCAGCAAGGGGGGTGAAAAACTGTTTTTT	CASSKGGEKLFF